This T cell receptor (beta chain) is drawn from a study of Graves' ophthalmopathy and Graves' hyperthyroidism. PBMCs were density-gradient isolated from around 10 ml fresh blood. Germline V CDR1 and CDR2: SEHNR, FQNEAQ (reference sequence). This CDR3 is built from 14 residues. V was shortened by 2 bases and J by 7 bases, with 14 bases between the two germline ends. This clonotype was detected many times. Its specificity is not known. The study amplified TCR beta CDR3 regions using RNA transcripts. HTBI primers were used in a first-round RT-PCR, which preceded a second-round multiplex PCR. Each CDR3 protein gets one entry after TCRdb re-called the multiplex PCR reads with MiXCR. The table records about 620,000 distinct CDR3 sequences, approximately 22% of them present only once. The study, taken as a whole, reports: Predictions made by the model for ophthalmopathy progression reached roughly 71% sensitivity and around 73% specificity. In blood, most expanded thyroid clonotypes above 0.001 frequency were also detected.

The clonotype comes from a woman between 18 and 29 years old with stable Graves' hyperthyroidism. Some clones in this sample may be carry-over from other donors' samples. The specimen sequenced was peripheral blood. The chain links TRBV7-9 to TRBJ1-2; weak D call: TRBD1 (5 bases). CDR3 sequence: CASSLTSRDGGYTF. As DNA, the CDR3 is TGTGCCAGCAGCTTAACGAGTAGGGACGGTGGCTACACCTTC.